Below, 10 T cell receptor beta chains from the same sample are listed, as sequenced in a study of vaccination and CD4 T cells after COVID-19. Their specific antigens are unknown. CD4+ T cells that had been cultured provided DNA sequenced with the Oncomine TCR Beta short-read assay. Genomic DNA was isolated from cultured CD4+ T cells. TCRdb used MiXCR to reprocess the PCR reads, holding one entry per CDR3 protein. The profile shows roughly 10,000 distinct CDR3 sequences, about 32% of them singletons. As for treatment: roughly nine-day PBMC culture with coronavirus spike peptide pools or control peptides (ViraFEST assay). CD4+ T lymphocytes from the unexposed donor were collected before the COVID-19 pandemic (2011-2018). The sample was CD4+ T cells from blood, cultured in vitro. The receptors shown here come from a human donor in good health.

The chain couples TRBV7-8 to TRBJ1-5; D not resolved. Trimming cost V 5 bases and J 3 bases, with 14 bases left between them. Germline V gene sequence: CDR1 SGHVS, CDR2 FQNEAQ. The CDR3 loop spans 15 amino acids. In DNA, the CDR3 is TGTGCCAGCAGCCCACCCTGGACCCTCAATCAGCCCCAGCATTTT. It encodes CASSPPWTLNQPQHF.

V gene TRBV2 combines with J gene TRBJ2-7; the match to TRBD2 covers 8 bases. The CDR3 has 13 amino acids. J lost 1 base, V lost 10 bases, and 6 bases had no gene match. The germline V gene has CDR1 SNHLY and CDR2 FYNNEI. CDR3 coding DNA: TGTGCCACCGTAGCGGGATTGTCCTACGAGCAGTACTTC. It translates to CATVAGLSYEQYF.

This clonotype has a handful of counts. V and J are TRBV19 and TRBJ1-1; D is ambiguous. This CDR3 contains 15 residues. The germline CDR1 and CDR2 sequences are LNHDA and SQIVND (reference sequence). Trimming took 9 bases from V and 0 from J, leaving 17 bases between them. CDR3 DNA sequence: TGTGCCAGCCACCCCAGGTCCCCCCTGAACACTGAAGCTTTCTTT. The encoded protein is CASHPRSPLNTEAFF.

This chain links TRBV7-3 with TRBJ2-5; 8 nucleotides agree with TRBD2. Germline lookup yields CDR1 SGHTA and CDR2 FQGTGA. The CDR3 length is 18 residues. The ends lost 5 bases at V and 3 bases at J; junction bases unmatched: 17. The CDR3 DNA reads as TGTGCCAGCAGCCCCAGCAATAGCGGGATAGTGGTGGAAGAGACCCAGTACTTC. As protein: CASSPSNSGIVVEETQYF.

In DNA form, the CDR3 reads TGTGCCAGCAGCTTCCCTAGCGGGGGCGCGAGATACGAGCAGTACTTC. Its protein product is CASSFPSGGARYEQYF. The chain joins TRBV5-8 to TRBJ2-7; 10 bases are a match to TRBD2. This CDR3 has 16 amino acids. CDR1 and CDR2 (germline): SGHTS, YDEGEE. Trimming took 2 bases from V and 4 from J; bases not matched to a gene: 9.

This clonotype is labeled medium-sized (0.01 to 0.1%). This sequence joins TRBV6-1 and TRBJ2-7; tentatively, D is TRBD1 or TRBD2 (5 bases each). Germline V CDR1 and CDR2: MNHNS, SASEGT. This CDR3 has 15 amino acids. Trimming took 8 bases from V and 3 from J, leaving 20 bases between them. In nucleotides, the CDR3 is TGTGCCAGCCAAGCTTCGCAGGGACCGATCTACGAGCAGTACTTC. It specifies CASQASQGPIYEQYF.

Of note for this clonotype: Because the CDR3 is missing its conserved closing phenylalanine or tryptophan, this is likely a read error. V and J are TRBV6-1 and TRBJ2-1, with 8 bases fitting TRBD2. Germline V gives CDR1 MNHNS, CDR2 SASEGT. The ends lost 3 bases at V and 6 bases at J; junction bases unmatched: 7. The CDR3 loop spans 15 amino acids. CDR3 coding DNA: TGTGCCAGCAGTGATCAATCCAGCGGGAGCAATGAGCAGTTCTCC. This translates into CASSDQSSGSNEQFS.

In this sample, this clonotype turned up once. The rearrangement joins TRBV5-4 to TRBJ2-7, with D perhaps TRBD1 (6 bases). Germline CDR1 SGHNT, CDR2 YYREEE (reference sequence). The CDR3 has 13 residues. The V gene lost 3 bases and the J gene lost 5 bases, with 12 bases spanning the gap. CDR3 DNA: TGTGCCAGCAGCTCCAACCGGGACAACGAGCAGTACTTC. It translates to CASSSNRDNEQYF.

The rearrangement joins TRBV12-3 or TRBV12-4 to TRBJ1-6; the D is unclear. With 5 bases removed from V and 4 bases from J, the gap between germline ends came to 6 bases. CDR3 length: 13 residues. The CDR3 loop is CASSGRYNSPLHF. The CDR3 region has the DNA TGTGCCAGCAGTGGGCGTTATAATTCACCCCTCCACTTT.

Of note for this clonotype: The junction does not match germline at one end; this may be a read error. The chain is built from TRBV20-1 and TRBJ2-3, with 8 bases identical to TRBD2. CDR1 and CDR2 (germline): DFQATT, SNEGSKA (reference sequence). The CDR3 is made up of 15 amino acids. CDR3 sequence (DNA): TGCAGTGCTAATGGGGCGGGAGGTTGGACAGATACGCGGTATTTT. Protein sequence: CSANGAGGWTDTRYF.